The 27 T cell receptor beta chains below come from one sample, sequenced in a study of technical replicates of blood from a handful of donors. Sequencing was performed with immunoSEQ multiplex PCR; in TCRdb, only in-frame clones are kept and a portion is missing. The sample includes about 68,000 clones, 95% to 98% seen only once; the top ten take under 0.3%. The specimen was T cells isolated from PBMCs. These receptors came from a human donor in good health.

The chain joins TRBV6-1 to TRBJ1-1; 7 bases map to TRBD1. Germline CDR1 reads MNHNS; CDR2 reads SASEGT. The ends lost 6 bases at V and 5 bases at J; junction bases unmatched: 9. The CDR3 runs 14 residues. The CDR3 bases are TGTGCCAGCAGCCTAGCGACAGGGCGGACTGAAGCTTTCTTT. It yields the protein CASSLATGRTEAFF.

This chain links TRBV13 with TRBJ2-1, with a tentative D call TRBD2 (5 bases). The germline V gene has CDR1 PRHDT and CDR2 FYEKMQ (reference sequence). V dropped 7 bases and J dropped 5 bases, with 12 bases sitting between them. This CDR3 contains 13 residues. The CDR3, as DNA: TGTGCCAGCACACCGGGGTCCCACAATGAGCAGTTCTTC. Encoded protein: CASTPGSHNEQFF.

As DNA, the CDR3 is TGTGCCAGCTCACCACTACTAAACACTGAAGCTTTCTTT. Translated, it gives CASSPLLNTEAFF. V is TRBV18 and J is TRBJ1-1; D is unclear. Germline assignment: CDR1 KGHSH and CDR2 LQKENI. V was clipped by 1 base and J by 2 bases, with 5 bases between them. The CDR3 extends over 13 amino acids.

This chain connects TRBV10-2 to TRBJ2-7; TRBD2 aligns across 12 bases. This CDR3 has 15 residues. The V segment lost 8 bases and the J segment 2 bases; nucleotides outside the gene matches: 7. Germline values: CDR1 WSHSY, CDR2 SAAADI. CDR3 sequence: CASGGGLAGTYEQYF. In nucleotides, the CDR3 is TGCGCCAGCGGGGGGGGACTAGCGGGTACCTACGAGCAGTACTTC.

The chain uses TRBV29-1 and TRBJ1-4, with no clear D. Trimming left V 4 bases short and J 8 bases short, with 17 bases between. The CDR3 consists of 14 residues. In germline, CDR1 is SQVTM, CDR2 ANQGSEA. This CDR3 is CSVASGRTEEKLFF. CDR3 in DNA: TGCAGCGTTGCCTCCGGGAGAACCGAGGAAAAACTGTTTTTT.

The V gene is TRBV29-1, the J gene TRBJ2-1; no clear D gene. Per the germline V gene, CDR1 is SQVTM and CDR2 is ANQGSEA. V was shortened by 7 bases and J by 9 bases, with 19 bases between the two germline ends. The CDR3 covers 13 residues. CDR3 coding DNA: TGCAGCGCTGACCCAAGAAGAACTGGTGAGCAGTTCTTC. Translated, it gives CSADPRRTGEQFF.

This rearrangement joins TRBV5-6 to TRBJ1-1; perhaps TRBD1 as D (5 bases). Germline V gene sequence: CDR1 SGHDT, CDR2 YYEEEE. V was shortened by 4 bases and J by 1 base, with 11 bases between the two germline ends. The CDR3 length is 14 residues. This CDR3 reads CASSTGLTNTEAFF. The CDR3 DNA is TGTGCCAGCAGCACGGGACTTACGAACACTGAAGCTTTCTTT.

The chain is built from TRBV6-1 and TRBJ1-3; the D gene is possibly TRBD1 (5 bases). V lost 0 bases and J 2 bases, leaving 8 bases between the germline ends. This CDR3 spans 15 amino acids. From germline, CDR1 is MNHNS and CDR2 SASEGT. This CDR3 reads CASSEAGLAGNTIYF. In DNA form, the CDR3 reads TGTGCCAGCAGTGAAGCGGGACTAGCTGGAAACACCATATATTTT.

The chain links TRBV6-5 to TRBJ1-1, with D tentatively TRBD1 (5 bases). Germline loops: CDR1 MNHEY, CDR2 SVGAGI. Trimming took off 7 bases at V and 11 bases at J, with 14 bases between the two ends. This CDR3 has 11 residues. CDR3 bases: TGTGCCAGCAACATGGCAGGGCTGGCTTTCTTT. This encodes CASNMAGLAFF.

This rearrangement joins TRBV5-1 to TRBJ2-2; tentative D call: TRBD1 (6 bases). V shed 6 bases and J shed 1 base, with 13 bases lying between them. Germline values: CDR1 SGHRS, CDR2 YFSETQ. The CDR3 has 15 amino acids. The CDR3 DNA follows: TGCGCCAGCACACAGGAACAGGGGAACACCGGGGAGCTGTTTTTT. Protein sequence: CASTQEQGNTGELFF.

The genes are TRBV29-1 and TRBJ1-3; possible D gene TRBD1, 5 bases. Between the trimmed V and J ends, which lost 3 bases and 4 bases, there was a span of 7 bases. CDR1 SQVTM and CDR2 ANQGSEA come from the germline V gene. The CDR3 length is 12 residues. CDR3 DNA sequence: TGCAGCGTTGAGCGGACAGGAAACACCATATATTTT. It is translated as CSVERTGNTIYF.

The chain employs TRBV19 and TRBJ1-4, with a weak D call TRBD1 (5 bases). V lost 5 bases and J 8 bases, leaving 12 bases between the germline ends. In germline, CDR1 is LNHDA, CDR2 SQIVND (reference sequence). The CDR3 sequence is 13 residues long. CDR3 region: CASSLAGGEKLFF. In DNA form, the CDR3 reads TGTGCCAGTAGTCTCGCGGGGGGGGAAAAACTGTTTTTT.

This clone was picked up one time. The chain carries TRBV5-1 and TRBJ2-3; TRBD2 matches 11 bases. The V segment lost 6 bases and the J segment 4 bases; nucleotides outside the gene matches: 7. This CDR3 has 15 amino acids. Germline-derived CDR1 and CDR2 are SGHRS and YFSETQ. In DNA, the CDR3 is TGCGCCAGCACTACTAGCGGGAGAGTCCCAGATACGCAGTATTTT. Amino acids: CASTTSGRVPDTQYF.

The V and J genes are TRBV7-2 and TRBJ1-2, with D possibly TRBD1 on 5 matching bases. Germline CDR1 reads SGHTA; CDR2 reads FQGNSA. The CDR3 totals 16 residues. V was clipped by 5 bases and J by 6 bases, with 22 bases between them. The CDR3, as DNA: TGTGCCAGCAGCGTAAAAACCGGGGGGGGTTTGGATGGCTACACCTTC. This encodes CASSVKTGGGLDGYTF.

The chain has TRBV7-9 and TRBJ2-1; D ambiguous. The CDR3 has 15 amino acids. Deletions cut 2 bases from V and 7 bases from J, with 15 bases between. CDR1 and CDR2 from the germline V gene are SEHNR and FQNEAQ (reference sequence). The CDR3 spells CASSLKWRNENEQFF. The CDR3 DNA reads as TGTGCCAGCAGCTTAAAGTGGAGAAATGAAAATGAGCAGTTCTTC.

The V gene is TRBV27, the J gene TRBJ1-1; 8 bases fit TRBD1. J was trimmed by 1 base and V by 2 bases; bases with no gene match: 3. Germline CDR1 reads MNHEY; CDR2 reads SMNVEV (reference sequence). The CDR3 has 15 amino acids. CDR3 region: CASSLMTGANTEAFF. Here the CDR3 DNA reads TGTGCCAGCAGTTTAATGACAGGGGCGAACACTGAAGCTTTCTTT.

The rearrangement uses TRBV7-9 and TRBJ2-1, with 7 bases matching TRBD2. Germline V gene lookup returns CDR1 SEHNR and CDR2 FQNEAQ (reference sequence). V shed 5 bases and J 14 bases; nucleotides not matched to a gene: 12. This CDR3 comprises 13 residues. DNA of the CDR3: TGTGCCAGCAGCGGTCTGACTAGCTGGAACGAGTTCTTC. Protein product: CASSGLTSWNEFF.

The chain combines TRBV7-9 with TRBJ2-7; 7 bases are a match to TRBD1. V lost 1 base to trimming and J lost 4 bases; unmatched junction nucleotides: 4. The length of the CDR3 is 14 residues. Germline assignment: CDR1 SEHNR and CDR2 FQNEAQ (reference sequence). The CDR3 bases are TGTGCCAGCAGCTTAGGGACAGGAAGATACGAGCAGTACTTC. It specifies CASSLGTGRYEQYF.

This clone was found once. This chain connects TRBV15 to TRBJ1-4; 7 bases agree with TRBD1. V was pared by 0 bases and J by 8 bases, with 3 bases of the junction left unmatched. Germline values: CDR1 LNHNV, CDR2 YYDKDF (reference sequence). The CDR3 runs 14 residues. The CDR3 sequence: CATSRDRGNEKLFF. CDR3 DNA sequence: TGTGCCACCAGCAGAGACAGGGGGAACGAAAAACTGTTTTTT. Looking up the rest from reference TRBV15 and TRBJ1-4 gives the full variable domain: DAMVIQNPRYQVTQFGKPVTLSCSQTLNHNVMYWYQQKSSQAPKLLFHYYDKDFNNEADTPDNFQSRRPNTSFCFLDIRSPGLGDTAMYLCATSRDRGNEKLFFGSGTQLSVL.

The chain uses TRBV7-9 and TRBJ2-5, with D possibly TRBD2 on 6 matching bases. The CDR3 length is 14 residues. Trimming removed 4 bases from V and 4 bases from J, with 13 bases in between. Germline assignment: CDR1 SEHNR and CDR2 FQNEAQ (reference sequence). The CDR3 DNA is TGTGCCAGCAGCTCCCTCGCGGGGATAGAGACCCAGTACTTC. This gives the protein CASSSLAGIETQYF.

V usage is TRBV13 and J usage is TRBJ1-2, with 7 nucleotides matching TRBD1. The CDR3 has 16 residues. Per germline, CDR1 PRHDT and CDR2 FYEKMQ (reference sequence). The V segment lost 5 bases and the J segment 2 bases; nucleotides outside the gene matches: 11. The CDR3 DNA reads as TGTGCCAGCAGCCAAAGATGGGACAGAGAGAACTATGGCTACACCTTC. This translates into CASSQRWDRENYGYTF.

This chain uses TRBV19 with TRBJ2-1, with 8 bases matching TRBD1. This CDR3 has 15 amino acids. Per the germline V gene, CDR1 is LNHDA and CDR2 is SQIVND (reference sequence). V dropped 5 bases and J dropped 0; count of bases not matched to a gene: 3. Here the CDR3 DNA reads TGTGCCAGTAGTGGTACAGGGGGCTCCTACAATGAGCAGTTCTTC. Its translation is CASSGTGGSYNEQFF.

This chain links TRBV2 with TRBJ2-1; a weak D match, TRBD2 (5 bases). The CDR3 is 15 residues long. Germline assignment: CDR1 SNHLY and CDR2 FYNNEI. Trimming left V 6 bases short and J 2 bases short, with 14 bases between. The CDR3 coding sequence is TGTGCCAGCAGGCCCCGACTACCCACCTACAATGAGCAGTTCTTC. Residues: CASRPRLPTYNEQFF.

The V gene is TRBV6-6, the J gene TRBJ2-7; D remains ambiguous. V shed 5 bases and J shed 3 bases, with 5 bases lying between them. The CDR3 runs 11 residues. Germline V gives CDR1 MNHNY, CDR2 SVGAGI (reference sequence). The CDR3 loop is CASSPSYEQYF. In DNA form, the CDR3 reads TGTGCCAGCAGTCCTAGCTACGAGCAGTACTTC.

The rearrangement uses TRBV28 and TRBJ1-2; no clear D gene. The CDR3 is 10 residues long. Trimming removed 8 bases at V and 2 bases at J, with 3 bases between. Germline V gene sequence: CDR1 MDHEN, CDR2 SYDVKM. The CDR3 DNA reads TGTGCCAGCCTCAACTATGGCTACACCTTC. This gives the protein CASLNYGYTF.

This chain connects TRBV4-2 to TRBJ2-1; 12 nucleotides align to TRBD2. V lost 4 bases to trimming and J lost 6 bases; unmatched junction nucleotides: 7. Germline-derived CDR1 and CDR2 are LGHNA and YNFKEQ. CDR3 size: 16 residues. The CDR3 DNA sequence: TGTGCCAGCAGCCCTTCTCTAGCGGGAGGGCTCAATGAGCAGTTCTTC. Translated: CASSPSLAGGLNEQFF.

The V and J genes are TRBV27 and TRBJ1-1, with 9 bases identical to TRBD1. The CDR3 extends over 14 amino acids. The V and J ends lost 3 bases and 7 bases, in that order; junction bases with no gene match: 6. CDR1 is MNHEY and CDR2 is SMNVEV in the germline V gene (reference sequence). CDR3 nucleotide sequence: TGTGCCAGCAGTTTTTACAGGGGGCATGATGAAGCTTTCTTT. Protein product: CASSFYRGHDEAFF.